What follows is one TCR beta chain and its context. The target antigen is unknown. The sample belongs to a study of vaccination and CD4 T cells after COVID-19. Trimming took 0 bases from V and 2 from J, leaving 19 bases between them. The CDR3 contains 18 residues. CDR1 is SGHDN and CDR2 is FVKESK in the germline V gene. Indicated treatment: approximately 10-day PBMC culture with coronavirus spike peptide pools or control peptides (ViraFEST assay). Sequencing of the DNA from cultured CD4+ T cells was carried out with the Oncomine TCR Beta short-read assay. Via MiXCR, TCRdb re-called the PCR reads, giving one row per CDR3 protein. This table has around 26,000 distinct CDR3 sequences, over 60% appearing once.

The sequence was obtained from a human donor who received a COVID-19 vaccine. The chain links TRBV14 to TRBJ2-5; D might be TRBD2 (6 bases). Sequenced here: CD4+ T cells from blood, cultured in vitro, sampled after SARS-CoV-2 vaccination. The CDR3 DNA sequence: TGTGCCAGCAGCCAAGAGCTTGGGGGGACGGCCGTACAAGAGACCCAGTACTTC. Protein sequence: CASSQELGGTAVQETQYF.